This section outlines one T cell receptor beta chain sequence together with its context. The antigen is unknown. For sequencing, patients were chosen who had shown expansion of CD8+CD57+ cells by flow cytometry. The V end was cut by 5 bases, the J end by 5 bases, with 11 bases between. There are 13 residues in the CDR3. Germline lookup yields CDR1 SGHRS and CDR2 YFSETQ. This record belongs to a study of CD8+CD57+ T cells in acquired aplastic anemia. Findings and limits, study-wide: Patients versus controls showed no significant CD8+ Simpson's diversity difference. Between patients and controls, approximately 29 CD8+ CDR3 sequences were found in common.

Genomic DNA templated the TCR beta VDJ and CDR3 profiling. TCRdb redid the calling of the reads with MiXCR, one entry per CDR3 protein. Seen here are about 470,000 distinct CDR3 sequences, about a third observed once, and the top ten hold less than 0.85%. The sample comprised sorted CD4+, CD8+, or CD8+CD57+ T cells (not recorded which) from PBMCs. This chain connects TRBV5-1 to TRBJ1-3, with D perhaps TRBD1 (5 bases). This TCR was sampled from a human donor with aplastic anemia. CDR3 nucleotide sequence: TGCGCCAGCAGGGCAGGGCAACGAAACACCATATATTTT. As protein: CASRAGQRNTIYF.